This T cell receptor (beta chain) was sequenced in a study of T cell clonotyping in hematopoietic cell transplantation. This clone was detected once. Produced via immunoSEQ multiplex PCR; TCRdb's table is partial and in-frame only. The table lists fewer than 50,000 clones, less than 95% of them singletons, with approximately 0.8% in the top ten. The germline CDR1 and CDR2 sequences are ENHRY and SYGVKD. V gave up 11 bases and J gave up 7 bases, with 12 bases separating them. The CDR3 is 12 residues long. The origin of this receptor is a woman between 45 and 65 years old in good health. Some clones in this sample may be carry-over from other donors' samples. The V call is TRBV10-3, the J call TRBJ1-6; unclear D gene. Sequencing used peripheral blood mononuclear cells. The CDR3: CASAMDNSPLHF. The CDR3 DNA reads as TGTGCCTCAGCTATGGACAATTCACCCCTCCACTTT.